The entry that follows covers one T cell receptor (beta chain) sequence. At one boundary the junction diverges from the germline segment, which might be a read error. This sample is part of a study of blood T cell repertoires in COVID-19. The wider study: Nucleic acid was either cDNA or gDNA, and it came from T cells, B-cell-depleted T cells, or PBMCs.

Per the authors' pipeline: Cell counts per sample came from amplifying reference gene primers. Using immunoSEQ multiplex PCR, the repertoire was profiled, and TCRdb retains in-frame clones only, with some absent. V, J and clone size were drawn from that table, and D and trimming were deduced from the DNA. This sample carries about 72,000 clones, over 75% of them seen once, and the ten largest clones take approximately 10%. The CDR3 runs to 13 residues. Germline V CDR1 and CDR2: SSHAT, FNYEAQ (reference sequence). The chain employs TRBV7-7 and TRBJ2-7, with 7 bases aligning to TRBD2. Sequenced material: peripheral blood. The receptor was derived from a man between 65 and 85 years old with active or convalescent COVID-19. The CDR3 sequence: CASSSGEGYEQYF. Written as DNA, the CDR3 is TGTGCTAGCAGCTCCGGGGAGGGCTACGAGCAGTACTTC.